Following are 18 T cell receptor beta chains from one sample sequenced in a study of blood T cell repertoires in COVID-19. Profiling relied on immunoSEQ multiplex PCR, and the TCRdb table lists in-frame clones only, not all of them. This table holds some 110,000 clones, 82% found once. Sequences were obtained from peripheral blood. The receptors were gathered from a man aged 60-69 years with acute or convalescent COVID-19.

The rearrangement links TRBV7-2 to TRBJ2-1, with 8 bases identical to TRBD2. Per the germline V gene, CDR1 is SGHTA and CDR2 is FQGNSA. Unmatched junction bases numbered 1, after V lost 6 bases and J lost 6 bases. This CDR3 is built from 12 residues. The CDR3 nucleotides are TGTGCCAGCAGTCGGGAGGGCAATGAGCAGTTCTTC. This encodes CASSREGNEQFF.

This clone is a singleton in its sample. This chain joins TRBV6-1 and TRBJ1-2, with 8 bases matching TRBD1. The J segment lost 6 bases and the V segment lost 0 bases, leaving 9 bases of the junction unmatched. This CDR3 contains 16 residues. The germline V gene encodes CDR1 MNHNS and CDR2 SASEGT. As DNA, the CDR3 is TGTGCCAGCAGTGAAGCGACCGGGACAGGCACGGATGGCTACACCTTC. Protein sequence: CASSEATGTGTDGYTF.

This chain joins TRBV6-5 and TRBJ1-5; 10 bases agree with TRBD1. V lost 8 bases to trimming and J lost 6 bases; unmatched junction nucleotides: 10. This CDR3 comprises 15 residues. Per the germline V gene, CDR1 is MNHEY and CDR2 is SVGAGI. In DNA, the CDR3 is TGTGCCAGCTGGCACGCGACAGGGGGCTTTCAGCCCCAGCATTTT. Translating it yields CASWHATGGFQPQHF.

J is TRBJ1-1 and V is TRBV29-1; D uncertain. This CDR3 spans 10 amino acids. Trimming took 5 bases from V and 8 from J, leaving 9 bases between them. Germline V gene lookup returns CDR1 SQVTM and CDR2 ANQGSEA. The CDR3 DNA reads TGCAGCGTTTTCGGGTCAGAAGCTTTCTTT. This gives the protein CSVFGSEAFF.

This chain uses TRBV18 with TRBJ2-1, with a weak D call TRBD1 (6 bases). There are 17 residues in the CDR3. Germline CDR1 KGHSH, CDR2 LQKENI. The V and J ends lost 3 bases and 0 bases respectively, with 15 bases between them. CDR3 DNA: TGTGCCAGCTCACCCGTCCAGGGGACCTACTCCTACAATGAGCAGTTCTTC. Its protein product is CASSPVQGTYSYNEQFF. The full variable domain, completed using reference TRBV18 and TRBJ2-1, is NAGVMQNPRHLVRRRGQEARLRCSPMKGHSHVYWYRQLPEEGLKFMVYLQKENIIDESGMPKERFSAEFPKEGPSILRIQQVVRGDSAAYFCASSPVQGTYSYNEQFFGPGTRLTVL.

The gene calls are TRBV30 and TRBJ1-1; possibly TRBD1 for D (5 bases). CDR3 size: 13 residues. CDR1 and CDR2 from the germline V gene are GTSNPN and SVGIG (reference sequence). V was clipped by 2 bases and J by 5 bases, with 12 bases between them. CDR3 protein: CAWSHGGGTEAFF. CDR3 nucleotide sequence: TGTGCCTGGAGTCACGGGGGAGGGACTGAAGCTTTCTTT.

This chain joins TRBV10-3 and TRBJ1-4; D gene ambiguous. This CDR3 spans 13 amino acids. Looked up from germline, CDR1 is ENHRY and CDR2 is SYGVKD. CDR3 in DNA: TGTGCTTCAAGTCGTGGCGGCAATGAAAAACTGTTTTTT. This sequence encodes CASSRGGNEKLFF.

In its sample, this clone was seen once. The chain carries TRBV7-2 and TRBJ2-7; 7 bases are shared with TRBD1. Germline V gene sequence: CDR1 SGHTA, CDR2 FQGNSA. Losses at the gene ends were 4 bases for V and 2 bases for J; bases not matched to a gene: 5. The CDR3 has 14 residues. CDR3 in DNA: TGTGCCAGCAGCTCTACAGGGGTAGCCTACGAGCAGTACTTC. It encodes CASSSTGVAYEQYF.

The chain links TRBV5-1 to TRBJ1-1; TRBD1 aligns across 8 bases. Germline assignment: CDR1 SGHRS and CDR2 YFSETQ. The CDR3 totals 16 residues. J gave up 3 bases and V 4 bases, and 11 bases lay outside the gene matches. The CDR3, as DNA: TGCGCCAGCAGCAGAGGGACAGGTAATTTGGACACTGAAGCTTTCTTT. Residues: CASSRGTGNLDTEAFF.

CDR3 bases: TGTGCCAGCAGCCATAGGGGGACAACTAATGAAAAACTGTTTTTT. This sequence encodes CASSHRGTTNEKLFF. The chain has TRBV3-1 (or the pseudogene TRBV3-2) and TRBJ1-4; TRBD1 is a possible D gene (6 bases). CDR3 length: 15 residues. Trimming took 3 bases from V and 0 from J, leaving 8 bases between them. Germline loops: CDR1 LGHDT, CDR2 YNNKEL (reference sequence).

The CDR3 DNA is TGTGCCAGCAGTTCCGACAGGGCCCCCTACGAGCAGTACTTC. Residues: CASSSDRAPYEQYF. The V gene is TRBV28, the J gene TRBJ2-7; 7 bases match TRBD1. Germline V gives CDR1 MDHEN, CDR2 SYDVKM. Trimming removed 4 bases from V and 2 bases from J; junction bases left unmatched: 5. The CDR3 length is 14 residues.

This rearrangement joins TRBV3-1 (or the pseudogene TRBV3-2) to TRBJ1-1; 10 bases map to TRBD1. The germline V gene encodes CDR1 LGHDT and CDR2 YNNKEL (reference sequence). J gave up 5 bases and V 4 bases, and 7 bases lay outside the gene matches. The CDR3 totals 15 residues. The CDR3 sequence: CASSPIGQGGTEAFF. As DNA, the CDR3 is TGTGCCAGCAGCCCCATTGGACAGGGGGGAACTGAAGCTTTCTTT.

V and J are TRBV4-1 and TRBJ2-1, with 9 bases that match TRBD2. J lost 0 bases, V lost 4 bases, and 10 bases had no gene match. Germline V gene lookup returns CDR1 MGHRA and CDR2 YSYEKL. This CDR3 has 18 residues. In DNA form, the CDR3 reads TGCGCCAGCAGCCCGCGGGGGGGCCGTCCGAGCTCCTACAATGAGCAGTTCTTC. The encoded protein is CASSPRGGRPSSYNEQFF.

The rearrangement links TRBV2 to TRBJ2-7, with TRBD1 matching over 7 bases. Germline CDR1 SNHLY, CDR2 FYNNEI. This CDR3 is 16 amino acids long. The V and J ends lost 1 base and 0 bases, in that order; junction bases with no gene match: 6. The CDR3 spells CASSEGQGDISYEQYF. The CDR3 DNA follows: TGTGCCAGCAGTGAAGGACAGGGAGACATCTCCTACGAGCAGTACTTC.

V is TRBV7-3 and J is TRBJ1-1, with D maybe TRBD1 (5 bases). The CDR3 length is 13 residues. Per germline, CDR1 SGHTA and CDR2 FQGTGA. Between the trimmed V and J ends, which lost 5 bases and 2 bases, there was a span of 9 bases. The CDR3 nucleotides read TGTGCCAGCAGCAAACAGGAAAACACTGAAGCTTTCTTT. This codes for CASSKQENTEAFF.

The chain has TRBV18 and TRBJ1-2; D is unresolved. In germline, CDR1 is KGHSH, CDR2 LQKENI. This CDR3 contains 15 residues. The V end lost 1 base, the J end lost 4 bases, and 13 bases lay between the germline ends. The CDR3 sequence is CASSPLSEMAYGYTF. The CDR3 DNA is TGTGCCAGCTCACCACTTTCGGAGATGGCCTATGGCTACACCTTC.

V gene TRBV9 combines with J gene TRBJ2-6; TRBD1 agrees at 11 bases. From germline, CDR1 is SGDLS and CDR2 YYNGEE. J gave up 1 base and V 5 bases, and 5 bases lay outside the gene matches. CDR3 length: 17 residues. The chain's CDR3 is CASSSGQGASGANVLTF. DNA for the CDR3: TGTGCCAGCAGTTCAGGACAGGGGGCATCTGGGGCCAACGTCCTGACTTTC. Variable domain in full (rest from reference TRBV9 and TRBJ2-6): DSGVTQTPKHLITATGQRVTLRCSPRSGDLSVYWYQQSLDQGLQFLIQYYNGEERAKGNILERFSAQQFPDLHSELNLSSLELGDSALYFCASSSGQGASGANVLTFGAGSRLTVL.

The V and J genes are TRBV7-9 and TRBJ2-3, with 9 bases that match TRBD1. V lost 5 bases and J lost 2; bases outside the gene matches: 11. Germline V gives CDR1 SEHNR, CDR2 FQNEAQ (reference sequence). The CDR3 sequence is 17 residues long. The CDR3, as DNA: TGTGCCAGCAGCCCCCCTGGGGACAGGGATTTCACAGATACGCAGTATTTT. Translated, it gives CASSPPGDRDFTDTQYF.